These 9 T cell receptor beta chains originate from one sample sequenced in a study of T cell responses to AZD1222 COVID-19 vaccine. Only in-frame clones appear in the TCRdb table, and some are missing; sequencing was by immunoSEQ multiplex PCR. The sample holds tens of thousands of clones, 89% seen once. Sequences were derived from peripheral blood, sampled 28 days after the second AZD1222 dose. The origin of the receptors is an adult who received the AZD1222 COVID-19 vaccine.

The chain links TRBV28 to TRBJ1-6, with 8 bases fitting TRBD1. The CDR3 runs to 17 residues. Trimming cost V 4 bases and J 6 bases; bases outside gene matches: 11. Germline lookup yields CDR1 MDHEN and CDR2 SYDVKM. The CDR3 DNA reads as TGTGCCAGCAGTTCACAACGGACAGGGTTCGGTAATTCACCCCTCCACTTT. It yields the protein CASSSQRTGFGNSPLHF.

V usage is TRBV11-3 and J usage is TRBJ1-1, with 9 bases matching TRBD1. Losses at the gene ends were 2 bases for V and 2 bases for J; bases not matched to a gene: 3. From germline, CDR1 is SGHNT and CDR2 YENEEA. This CDR3 is built from 15 residues. CDR3 sequence (DNA): TGTGCCAGCAGCTTACTGGGACAGGGTAACACTGAAGCTTTCTTT. Its translation: CASSLLGQGNTEAFF. The variable domain in full, completed from reference TRBV11-3 and TRBJ1-1, reads EAGVVQSPRYKIIEKKQPVAFWCNPISGHNTLYWYLQNLGQGPELLIRYENEEAVDDSQLPKDRFSAERLKGVDSTLKIQPAELGDSAVYLCASSLLGQGNTEAFFGQGTRLTVV.

In its sample, this clone was seen once. The J gene is TRBJ1-1, the V gene TRBV2; D uncertain. The V gene's germline CDR1 is SNHLY and CDR2 FYNNEI. V shed 4 bases and J shed 0 bases, with 9 bases lying between them. The CDR3 sequence is 14 residues long. Written as DNA, the CDR3 is TGTGCCAGCAGTGTGCGGTTCATGAACACTGAAGCTTTCTTT. Amino acid sequence: CASSVRFMNTEAFF.

The chain uses TRBV19 and TRBJ1-2; 8 positions match TRBD1. Trimming removed 7 bases from V and 3 bases from J; junction bases left unmatched: 10. In germline, CDR1 is LNHDA, CDR2 SQIVND (reference sequence). The CDR3 contains 15 residues. This CDR3 reads CASTIGQGAYYGYTF. The CDR3 nucleotides read TGTGCCAGTACCATCGGGCAGGGGGCTTACTATGGCTACACCTTC. Based on the CDR3 plus reference TRBV19 and TRBJ1-2, the full variable domain is DGGITQSPKYLFRKEGQNVTLSCEQNLNHDAMYWYRQDPGQGLRLIYYSQIVNDFQKGDIAEGYSVSREKKESFPLTVTSAQKNPTAFYLCASTIGQGAYYGYTFGSGTRLTVV.

The rearrangement links TRBV24-1 to TRBJ2-3; D remains unclear. From germline, CDR1 is KGHDR and CDR2 SFDVKD. The CDR3 is 15 residues long. Trimming left V 0 bases short and J 1 base short, with 7 bases between. The CDR3 protein is CATSDLRTRTDTQYF. The CDR3 DNA sequence: TGTGCCACCAGTGATTTGCGCACTCGCACAGATACGCAGTATTTT.

The genes are TRBV2 and TRBJ2-2, with D unresolved. Germline CDR1 is SNHLY and CDR2 is FYNNEI. V was shortened by 2 bases and J by 7 bases, with 17 bases between the two germline ends. This CDR3 contains 16 residues. The CDR3: CASSENRVRGSGELFF. The CDR3 region has the DNA TGTGCCAGCAGTGAAAACCGTGTGAGAGGTAGCGGGGAGCTGTTTTTT.

The chain employs TRBV5-6 and TRBJ1-5, with D perhaps matching TRBD1 (5 bases). From germline, CDR1 is SGHDT and CDR2 YYEEEE. The V and J ends lost 0 bases and 0 bases respectively, with 10 bases between them. The CDR3 extends over 16 amino acids. CDR3 sequence: CASSLARGLSNQPQHF. CDR3 nucleotide sequence: TGTGCCAGCAGCTTGGCCCGGGGCCTTAGCAATCAGCCCCAGCATTTT.

The chain couples TRBV24-1 to TRBJ2-1; no reliable D call. Looked up from germline, CDR1 is KGHDR and CDR2 is SFDVKD. This CDR3 comprises 13 residues. V gave up 1 base and J gave up 8 bases, with 8 bases separating them. In DNA form, the CDR3 reads TGTGCCACCAGTGATTTAGCGTTCGATGAGCAGTTCTTC. Translated: CATSDLAFDEQFF.

This clone appeared a few times. V gene TRBV28 combines with J gene TRBJ1-4; 9 nucleotides match TRBD1. J gave up 10 bases and V 6 bases, and 3 bases lay outside the gene matches. Per the germline V gene, CDR1 is MDHEN and CDR2 is SYDVKM. This CDR3 region has 12 residues. In DNA, the CDR3 is TGTGCCAGCAGCCAGACAGGGGGAAAACTGTTTTTT. This sequence encodes CASSQTGGKLFF.